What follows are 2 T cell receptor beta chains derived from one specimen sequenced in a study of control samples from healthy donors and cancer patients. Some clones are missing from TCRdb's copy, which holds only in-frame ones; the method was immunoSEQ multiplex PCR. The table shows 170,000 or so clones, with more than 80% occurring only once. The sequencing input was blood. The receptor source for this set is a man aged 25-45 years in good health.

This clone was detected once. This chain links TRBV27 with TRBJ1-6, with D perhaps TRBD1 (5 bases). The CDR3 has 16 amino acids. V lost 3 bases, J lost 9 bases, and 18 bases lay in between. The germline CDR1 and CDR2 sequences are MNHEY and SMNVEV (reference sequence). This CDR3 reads CASSFLGTAGGSPLHF. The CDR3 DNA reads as TGTGCCAGCAGTTTTCTAGGGACCGCGGGGGGTTCACCCCTCCACTTT.

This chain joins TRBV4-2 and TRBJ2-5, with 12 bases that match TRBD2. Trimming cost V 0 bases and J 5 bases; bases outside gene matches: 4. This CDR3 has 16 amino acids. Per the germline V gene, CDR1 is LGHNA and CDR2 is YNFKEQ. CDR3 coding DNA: TGTGCCAGCAGCCAAGAACTAGCGGGGGGATATGAGACCCAGTACTTC. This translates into CASSQELAGGYETQYF.